Sequencing of this T cell receptor beta chain was carried out in a study of cytomegalovirus exposure and HLA in healthy donors. Notes on the study in general: Most TCR sequences were uncommon, yet certain public TCRs appeared in many donors.

Trimming cost V 7 bases and J 2 bases, with 12 bases left between them. This CDR3 contains 14 residues. Germline CDR1 is SGHNT and CDR2 is YENEEA. The method was immunoSEQ multiplex PCR; TCRdb's version includes in-frame clones alone and lacks a portion of them. The sample lists more than 95,000 clones, around 90% occurring once. Remarks on this clone: Its specificity is unknown.

This sequence originates from a woman aged 18 to 35 in good health and CMV-seronegative. Specimen: PBMCs. The V call is TRBV11-3, the J call TRBJ1-3, with unresolved D. The CDR3 loop reads CASNAGYTGNTIYF. CDR3 sequence (DNA): TGTGCCAGCAACGCAGGATACACTGGAAACACCATATATTTT.